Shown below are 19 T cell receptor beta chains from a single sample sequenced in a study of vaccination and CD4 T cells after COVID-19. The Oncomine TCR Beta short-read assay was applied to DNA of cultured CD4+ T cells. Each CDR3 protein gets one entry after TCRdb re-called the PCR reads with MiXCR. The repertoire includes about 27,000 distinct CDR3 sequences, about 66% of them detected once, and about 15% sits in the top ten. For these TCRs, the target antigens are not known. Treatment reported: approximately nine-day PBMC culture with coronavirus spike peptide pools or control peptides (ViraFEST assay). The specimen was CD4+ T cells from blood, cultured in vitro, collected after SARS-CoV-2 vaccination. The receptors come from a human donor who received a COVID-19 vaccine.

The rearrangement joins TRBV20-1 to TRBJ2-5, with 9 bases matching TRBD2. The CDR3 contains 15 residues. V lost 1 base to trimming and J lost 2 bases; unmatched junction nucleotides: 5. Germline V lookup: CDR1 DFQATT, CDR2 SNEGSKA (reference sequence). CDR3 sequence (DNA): TGCAGTGCTAGAGTGGAGCGGGGGGTACAAGAGACCCAGTACTTC. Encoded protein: CSARVERGVQETQYF.

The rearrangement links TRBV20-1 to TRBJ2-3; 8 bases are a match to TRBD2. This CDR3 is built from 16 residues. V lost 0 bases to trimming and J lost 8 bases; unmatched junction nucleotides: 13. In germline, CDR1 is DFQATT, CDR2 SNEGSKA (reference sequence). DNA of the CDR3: TGCAGTGCTAGAGATTCGAGCCGGGGGGGGCTGGCTACGCAGTATTTT. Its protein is CSARDSSRGGLATQYF.

CDR3 in DNA: TGTGCCAGCAGCCCCACCGGAAACACCATATATTTT. This gives the protein CASSPTGNTIYF. The chain has TRBV7-9 and TRBJ1-3; the D is unclear. Germline assignment: CDR1 SEHNR and CDR2 FQNEAQ (reference sequence). The length of the CDR3 is 12 residues. Trimming cost V 5 bases and J 4 bases, with 6 bases left between them.

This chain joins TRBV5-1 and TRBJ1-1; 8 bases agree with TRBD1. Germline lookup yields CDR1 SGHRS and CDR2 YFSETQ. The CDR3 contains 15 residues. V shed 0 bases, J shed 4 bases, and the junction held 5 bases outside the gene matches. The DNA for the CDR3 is TGCGCCAGCAGCTTGGGCCAGGGGGCGGGCACTGAAGCTTTCTTT. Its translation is CASSLGQGAGTEAFF.

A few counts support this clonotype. For the CDR3, the DNA is TGTGCCAGCAGCTTAAGCGGACCCAGCTATGGCTACACCTTC. Residues: CASSLSGPSYGYTF. The chain combines TRBV7-8 with TRBJ1-2; the D is unclear. Deletions cut 2 bases from V and 4 bases from J, with 11 bases between. Per the germline V gene, CDR1 is SGHVS and CDR2 is FQNEAQ. The CDR3 length is 14 residues.

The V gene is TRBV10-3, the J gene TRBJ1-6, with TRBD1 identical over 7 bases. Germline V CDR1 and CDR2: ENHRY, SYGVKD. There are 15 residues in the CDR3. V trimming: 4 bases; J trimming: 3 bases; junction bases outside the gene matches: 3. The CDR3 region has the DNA TGTGCCATCAGTGCCGGGACAGTCTATAATTCACCCCTCCACTTT. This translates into CAISAGTVYNSPLHF.

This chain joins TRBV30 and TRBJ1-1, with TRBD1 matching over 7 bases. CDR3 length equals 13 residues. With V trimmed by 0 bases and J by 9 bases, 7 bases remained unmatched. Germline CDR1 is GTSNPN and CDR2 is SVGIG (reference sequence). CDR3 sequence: CAWSVPDRIKAFF. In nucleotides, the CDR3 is TGTGCCTGGAGTGTACCGGACAGGATTAAAGCTTTCTTT. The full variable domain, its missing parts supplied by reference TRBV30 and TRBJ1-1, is SQTIHQWPATLVQPVGSPLSLECTVEGTSNPNLYWYRQAAGRGLQLLFYSVGIGQISSEVPQNLSASRPQDRQFILSSKKLLLSDSGFYLCAWSVPDRIKAFFGQGTRLTVV.

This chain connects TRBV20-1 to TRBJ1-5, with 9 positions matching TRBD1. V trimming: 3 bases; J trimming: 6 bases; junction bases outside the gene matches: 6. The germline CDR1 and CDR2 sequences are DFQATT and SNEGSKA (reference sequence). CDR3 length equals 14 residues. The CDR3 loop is CSASNRGPGQPQHF. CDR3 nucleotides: TGCAGTGCTAGTAACAGGGGGCCGGGTCAGCCCCAGCATTTT.

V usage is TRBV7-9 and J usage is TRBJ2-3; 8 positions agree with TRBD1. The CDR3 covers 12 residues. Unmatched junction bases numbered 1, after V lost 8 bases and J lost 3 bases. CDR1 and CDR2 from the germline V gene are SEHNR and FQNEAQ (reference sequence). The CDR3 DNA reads TGTGCCAGCGGACAGGGAACAGATACGCAGTATTTT. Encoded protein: CASGQGTDTQYF.

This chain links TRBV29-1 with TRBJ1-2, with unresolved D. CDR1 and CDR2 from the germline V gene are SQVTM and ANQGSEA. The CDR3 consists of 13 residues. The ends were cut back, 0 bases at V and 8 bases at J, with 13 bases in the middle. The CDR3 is CSVEERHLRGYTF. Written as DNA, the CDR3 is TGCAGCGTTGAAGAGAGGCACCTCAGGGGCTACACCTTC.

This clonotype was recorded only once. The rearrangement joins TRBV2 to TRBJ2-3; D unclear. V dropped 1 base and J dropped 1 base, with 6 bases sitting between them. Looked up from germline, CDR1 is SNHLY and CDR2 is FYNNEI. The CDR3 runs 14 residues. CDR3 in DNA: TGTGCCAGCAGTGAAGAAGGAGGCACAGATACGCAGTATTTT. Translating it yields CASSEEGGTDTQYF.

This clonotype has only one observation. The CDR3 is CATRQGPSSGANVLTF. The DNA of the CDR3 is TGTGCCACAAGACAGGGGCCAAGCTCTGGGGCCAACGTCCTGACTTTC. The chain joins TRBV5-3 to TRBJ2-6; 8 bases align to TRBD1. TRBV5-3 is given ORF status, its function remaining uncertain. The CDR3 length is 16 residues. The J segment lost 0 bases and the V segment lost 9 bases, leaving 8 bases of the junction unmatched.

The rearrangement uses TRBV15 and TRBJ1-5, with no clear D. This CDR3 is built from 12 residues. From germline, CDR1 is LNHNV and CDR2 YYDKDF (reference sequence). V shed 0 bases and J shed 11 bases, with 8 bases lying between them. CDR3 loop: CATSRDFRAQHF. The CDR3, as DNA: TGTGCCACCAGCAGAGATTTTAGAGCCCAGCATTTT.

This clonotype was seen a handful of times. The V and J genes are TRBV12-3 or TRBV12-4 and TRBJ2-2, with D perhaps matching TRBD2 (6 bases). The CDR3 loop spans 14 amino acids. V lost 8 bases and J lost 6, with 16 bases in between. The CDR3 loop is CASRKEGNAGELFF. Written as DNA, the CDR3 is TGTGCCAGCCGGAAGGAGGGTAACGCCGGGGAGCTGTTTTTT.

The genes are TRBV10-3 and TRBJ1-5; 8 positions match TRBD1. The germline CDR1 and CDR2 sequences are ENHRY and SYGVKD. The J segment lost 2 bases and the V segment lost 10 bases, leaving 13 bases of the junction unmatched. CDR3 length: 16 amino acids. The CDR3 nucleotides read TGTGCCACTGCAAACCCGACAGGGGACGGCAATCAGCCCCAGCATTTT. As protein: CATANPTGDGNQPQHF.

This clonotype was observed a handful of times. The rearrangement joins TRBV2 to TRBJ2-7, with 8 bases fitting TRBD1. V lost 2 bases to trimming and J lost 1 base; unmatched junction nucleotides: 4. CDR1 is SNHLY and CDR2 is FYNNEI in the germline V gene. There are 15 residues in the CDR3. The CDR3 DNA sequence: TGTGCCAGCAGTGAAACAGGGGGGAATTCCTACGAGCAGTACTTC. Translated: CASSETGGNSYEQYF.

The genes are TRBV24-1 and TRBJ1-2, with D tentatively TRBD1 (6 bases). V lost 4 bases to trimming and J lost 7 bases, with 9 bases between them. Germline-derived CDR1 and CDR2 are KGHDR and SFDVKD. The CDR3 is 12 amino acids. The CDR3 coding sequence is TGTGCCACCAGTGAAGGGGGAGGTGGCTACACCTTC. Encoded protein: CATSEGGGGYTF.

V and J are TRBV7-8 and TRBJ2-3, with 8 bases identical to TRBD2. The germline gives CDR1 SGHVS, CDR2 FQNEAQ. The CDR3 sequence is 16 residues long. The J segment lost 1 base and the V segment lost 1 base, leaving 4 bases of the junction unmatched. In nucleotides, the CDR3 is TGTGCCAGCAGCTTAGACGGGGGGGCCGGCACAGATACGCAGTATTTT. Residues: CASSLDGGAGTDTQYF.

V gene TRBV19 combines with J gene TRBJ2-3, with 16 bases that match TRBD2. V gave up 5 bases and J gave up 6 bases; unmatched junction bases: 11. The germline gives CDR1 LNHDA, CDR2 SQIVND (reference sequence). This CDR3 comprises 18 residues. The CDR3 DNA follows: TGTGCCAGTAGTGACCCTGTGGGACTAGCGGGGGGGCAGGATACGCAGTATTTT. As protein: CASSDPVGLAGGQDTQYF.